These 8 T cell receptor beta chains were all obtained from the same sample, sequenced in a study of follicular helper T cells after annual influenza vaccination. Here immunoSEQ multiplex PCR was the method, and the copy in TCRdb shows in-frame clones only, minus some. Of a few thousand clones in the sample, approximately 89% were seen once. As for time point: 2013-2014 season, 7 days after vaccination. This sample comprised CXCR5+ CD38- circulating T follicular helper cells from blood, obtained 7 days after influenza vaccination. The subset here: circulating Tfh, non-naive CD4+CXCR5+PD-1+ (ICOS+CD38+ or ICOS-CD38-). The receptors were gathered from an adult who received the influenza vaccine.

The gene calls are TRBV20-1 and TRBJ1-1; D is undetermined. The V gene's germline CDR1 is DFQATT and CDR2 SNEGSKA (reference sequence). Trimming removed 3 bases at V and 8 bases at J, with 10 bases between. The CDR3 runs to 11 residues. The CDR3 loop is CSASPRREAFF. The CDR3 bases are TGCAGTGCTAGCCCCAGGAGGGAAGCTTTCTTT.

This clone has only one observation. CDR3 region: CASSSSWTGVGSPLHF. CDR3 in DNA: TGTGCCAGCAGCTCCTCGTGGACAGGGGTCGGGTCACCCCTCCACTTT. V and J are TRBV9 and TRBJ1-6; the match to TRBD1 covers 9 bases. This CDR3 is built from 16 residues. V gave up 4 bases and J gave up 10 bases; unmatched junction bases: 12. CDR1 is SGDLS and CDR2 is YYNGEE in the germline V gene.

The V and J genes are TRBV2 and TRBJ2-1; 8 bases fit TRBD2. There are 15 residues in the CDR3. The V gene end was trimmed by 9 bases and the J gene end by 0 bases; junction bases not matched to a gene: 7. Germline V gene lookup returns CDR1 SNHLY and CDR2 FYNNEI. The CDR3 DNA follows: TGTGCCAGTGGGGTTACTAGCGGCTCCTACAATGAGCAGTTCTTC. Its translation: CASGVTSGSYNEQFF. Variable domain in full (rest from reference TRBV2 and TRBJ2-1): EPEVTQTPSHQVTQMGQEVILRCVPISNHLYFYWYRQILGQKVEFLVSFYNNEISEKSEIFDDQFSVERPDGSNFTLKIRSTKLEDSAMYFCASGVTSGSYNEQFFGPGTRLTVL.

The CDR3 DNA reads TGTGCCTGGACCCTAGCCGGCGGCGGAAATCAGCCCCAGCATTTT. Translated: CAWTLAGGGNQPQHF. The V and J genes are TRBV30 and TRBJ1-5; no clear D. The CDR3 is 15 amino acids. Trimming removed 4 bases at V and 4 bases at J, with 17 bases between. CDR1 is GTSNPN, CDR2 SVGIG, per germline (reference sequence).

V gene TRBV7-3 combines with J gene TRBJ2-1, with TRBD2 identical over 14 bases. Germline V CDR1 and CDR2: SGHTA, FQGTGA. The CDR3 runs 17 residues. Losses at the gene ends were 1 base for V and 7 bases for J; bases not matched to a gene: 6. The CDR3 protein is CASSLMGLAGEMNEQFF. CDR3 sequence (DNA): TGTGCCAGCAGCTTAATGGGACTAGCGGGGGAAATGAATGAGCAGTTCTTC.

This rearrangement joins TRBV19 to TRBJ1-6, with 7 bases that match TRBD1. The germline V gene encodes CDR1 LNHDA and CDR2 SQIVND (reference sequence). The length of the CDR3 is 16 residues. With V trimmed by 5 bases and J by 0 bases, 4 bases remained unmatched. Written as DNA, the CDR3 is TGTGCCAGTAGTCGGGACAGCAGCTCCTATAATTCACCCCTCCACTTT. Protein: CASSRDSSSYNSPLHF. The full variable domain, rest sourced from reference TRBV19 and TRBJ1-6, is DGGITQSPKYLFRKEGQNVTLSCEQNLNHDAMYWYRQDPGQGLRLIYYSQIVNDFQKGDIAEGYSVSREKKESFPLTVTSAQKNPTAFYLCASSRDSSSYNSPLHFGNGTRLTVT.

The chain has TRBV27 and TRBJ1-6, with 10 nucleotides matching TRBD1. The CDR3 is 16 residues long. With V trimmed by 4 bases and J by 9 bases, 9 bases remained unmatched. CDR1 is MNHEY and CDR2 is SMNVEV in the germline V gene (reference sequence). Here the CDR3 DNA reads TGTGCCAGCAGTTCCCATCCGACAGGGGGCCTTTCACCCCTCCACTTT. It translates to CASSSHPTGGLSPLHF.

This CDR3 reads CASSGDLPHNSPLHF. CDR3 sequence (DNA): TGTGCCAGCAGCGGCGACTTACCCCATAATTCACCCCTCCACTTT. The gene calls are TRBV9 and TRBJ1-6, with D uncertain. The CDR3 runs 15 residues. Trimming took 3 bases from V and 5 from J, leaving 12 bases between them. CDR1 is SGDLS and CDR2 is YYNGEE in the germline V gene.